This passage covers 15 T cell receptor beta chains from one sample sequenced in a study of blood T cell repertoires in COVID-19. Here immunoSEQ multiplex PCR was the method, and the copy in TCRdb shows in-frame clones only, minus some. The sample carries 230,000 or so clones, roughly 80% recorded once. Sequenced sample: peripheral blood. The origin of the receptors is a human donor in a cohort sampled during active COVID-19.

This clone was seen only a few times. The V gene is TRBV18, the J gene TRBJ1-6; D uncertain. CDR1 and CDR2 from the germline V gene are KGHSH and LQKENI. The ends were cut back, 4 bases at V and 9 bases at J, with 10 bases in the middle. The CDR3 length is 13 residues. The CDR3 is CASSRERISPLHF. The DNA for the CDR3 is TGTGCCAGCTCACGGGAGCGGATTTCACCCCTCCACTTT.

The sample holds one count of this clone. The V call is TRBV7-6, the J call TRBJ1-6; 8 bases are shared with TRBD1. CDR1 SGHVS and CDR2 FNYEAQ come from the germline V gene. With 1 base clipped from V and 9 bases from J, the junction kept 5 bases outside the gene matches. CDR3 length: 15 residues. This CDR3 reads CASSLGGTGFSPLHF. CDR3 in DNA: TGTGCCAGCAGCTTAGGAGGGACAGGCTTTTCACCCCTCCACTTT.

There are a few counts of this clone. This chain connects TRBV6-5 to TRBJ1-6; TRBD1 matches 7 bases. The CDR3 covers 15 residues. With V trimmed by 6 bases and J by 5 bases, 7 bases remained unmatched. The germline V gene has CDR1 MNHEY and CDR2 SVGAGI. CDR3 loop: CASSFRGFNNSPLHF. The CDR3 coding sequence is TGTGCCAGCAGCTTCAGGGGGTTCAATAATTCACCCCTCCACTTT.

In its sample, this clone was seen once. The chain recombines TRBV14 with TRBJ2-5; possibly TRBD1 for D (5 bases). V lost 4 bases and J 1 base, leaving 13 bases between the germline ends. Looked up from germline, CDR1 is SGHDN and CDR2 is FVKESK. The CDR3 is 15 residues long. CDR3 bases: TGTGCCAGCAGCCCCTATCGGACAACCCAAGAGACCCAGTACTTC. This gives the protein CASSPYRTTQETQYF.

This clone was seen at least ten times. V gene TRBV5-4 combines with J gene TRBJ1-2; weak D call: TRBD1 (5 bases). CDR3 length: 13 residues. The V and J ends lost 4 bases and 3 bases respectively, with 10 bases between them. CDR1 and CDR2 from the germline V gene are SGHNT and YYREEE (reference sequence). The CDR3, as DNA: TGTGCCAGCAGCCTAGACAGCTACTATGGCTACACCTTC. Translated: CASSLDSYYGYTF.

This rearrangement joins TRBV25-1 to TRBJ1-1; 8 nucleotides match TRBD1. CDR1 MGHDK and CDR2 SYGVNS come from the germline V gene. Germline trimming cut 4 bases from V and 10 bases from J; bases unmatched to any gene: 11. The CDR3 totals 14 residues. The DNA of the CDR3 is TGTGCCAGCAGTGGGGCAGGGGGCGTTGGGGCAGCTTTCTTT. It translates to CASSGAGGVGAAFF.

This clone was found a few times. This chain connects TRBV12-3 or TRBV12-4 to TRBJ1-1, with 7 bases lining up with TRBD1. J was trimmed by 4 bases and V by 7 bases; bases with no gene match: 6. The CDR3 consists of 13 residues. The CDR3 DNA sequence: TGTGCCAGCACCTTTGCAGGGGGCACTGAAGCTTTCTTT. Its translation: CASTFAGGTEAFF.

This clone was picked up a small number of times. This chain connects TRBV18 to TRBJ2-7, with D possibly TRBD1 on 5 matching bases. Germline V gene sequence: CDR1 KGHSH, CDR2 LQKENI. This CDR3 is 14 amino acids long. Between the trimmed V and J ends, which lost 0 bases and 3 bases, there was a span of 9 bases. The CDR3 nucleotides read TGTGCCAGCTCACCACCGACAGCGTACTACGAGCAGTACTTC. Its protein product is CASSPPTAYYEQYF.

The genes are TRBV5-6 and TRBJ1-3, with D unclear. CDR3 size: 12 residues. CDR1 is SGHDT, CDR2 YYEEEE, per germline. Between the trimmed V and J ends, which lost 5 bases and 2 bases, there was a span of 5 bases. CDR3 sequence: CASSFTGNTIYF. CDR3 DNA: TGTGCCAGCAGTTTTACTGGAAACACCATATATTTT.

The chain combines TRBV19 with TRBJ1-1; D ambiguous. Between the trimmed V and J ends, which lost 9 bases and 1 base, there was a span of 9 bases. Germline CDR1 LNHDA, CDR2 SQIVND (reference sequence). This CDR3 has 12 residues. This CDR3 is CASAKRNTEAFF. CDR3 in DNA: TGTGCCAGCGCTAAGAGGAACACTGAAGCTTTCTTT. The full variable domain, completed using reference TRBV19 and TRBJ1-1, is DGGITQSPKYLFRKEGQNVTLSCEQNLNHDAMYWYRQDPGQGLRLIYYSQIVNDFQKGDIAEGYSVSREKKESFPLTVTSAQKNPTAFYLCASAKRNTEAFFGQGTRLTVV.

V usage is TRBV4-3 and J usage is TRBJ1-2, with D possibly matching TRBD1 (5 bases). The CDR3 totals 15 residues. V was trimmed by 0 bases and J by 3 bases, leaving 11 bases between them. In germline, CDR1 is LGHNA, CDR2 YSLEER. This CDR3 is CASSQDPRQHYGYTF. As DNA, the CDR3 is TGCGCCAGCAGCCAAGATCCCCGACAGCACTATGGCTACACCTTC.

V and J are TRBV12-3 or TRBV12-4 and TRBJ2-3; tentatively, D is TRBD2 (6 bases). This CDR3 comprises 11 residues. The V and J ends lost 3 bases and 8 bases respectively, with 6 bases between them. DNA for the CDR3: TGTGCCAGCAGTTTCGGGGGTACGCAGTATTTT. Residues: CASSFGGTQYF.

The genes are TRBV28 and TRBJ1-2, with D possibly being TRBD1 (6 bases). CDR1 is MDHEN, CDR2 SYDVKM, per germline. The CDR3 length is 15 residues. The germline V and J ends were trimmed by 3 bases and 1 base, with 12 bases remaining between them. This CDR3 reads CASSFLVRGNYGYTF. DNA of the CDR3: TGTGCCAGCAGTTTTTTGGTCAGGGGTAACTATGGCTACACCTTC.

This chain links TRBV9 with TRBJ2-1; no clear D. Germline V gene sequence: CDR1 SGDLS, CDR2 YYNGEE. Trimming left V 1 base short and J 5 bases short, with 7 bases between. The CDR3 consists of 13 residues. The CDR3 region is CASSVHTNNEQFF. CDR3 DNA: TGTGCCAGCAGCGTACACACAAACAATGAGCAGTTCTTC.

The rearrangement joins TRBV5-4 to TRBJ1-2; D is possibly TRBD1 (5 bases). The V gene's germline CDR1 is SGHNT and CDR2 YYREEE (reference sequence). V was shortened by 4 bases and J by 4 bases, with 8 bases between the two germline ends. The CDR3 has 12 residues. In nucleotides, the CDR3 is TGTGCCAGCAGCACAGACAGCTATGGCTACACCTTC. Its translation: CASSTDSYGYTF.